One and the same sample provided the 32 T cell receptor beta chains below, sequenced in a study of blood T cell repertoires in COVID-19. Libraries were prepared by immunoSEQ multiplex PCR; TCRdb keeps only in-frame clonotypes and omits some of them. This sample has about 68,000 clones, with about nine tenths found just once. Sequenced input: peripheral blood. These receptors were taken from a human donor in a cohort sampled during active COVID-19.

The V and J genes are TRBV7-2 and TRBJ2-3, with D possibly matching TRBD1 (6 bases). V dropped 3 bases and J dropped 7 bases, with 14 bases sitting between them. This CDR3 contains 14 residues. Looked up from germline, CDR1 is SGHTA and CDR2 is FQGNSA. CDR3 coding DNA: TGTGCCAGCAGCTTGGGAATCAGGGGTAATACGCAGTATTTT. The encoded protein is CASSLGIRGNTQYF.

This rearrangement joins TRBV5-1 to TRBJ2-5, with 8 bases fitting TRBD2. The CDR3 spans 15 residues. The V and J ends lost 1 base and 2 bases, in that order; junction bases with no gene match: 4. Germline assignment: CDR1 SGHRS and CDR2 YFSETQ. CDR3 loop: CASSLSGGPQETQYF. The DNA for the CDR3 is TGCGCCAGCAGCTTGAGCGGGGGACCTCAAGAGACCCAGTACTTC.

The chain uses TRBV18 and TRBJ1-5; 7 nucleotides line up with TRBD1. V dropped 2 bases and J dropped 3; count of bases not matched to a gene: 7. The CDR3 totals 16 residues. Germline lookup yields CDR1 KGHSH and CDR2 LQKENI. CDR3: CASSPGQVQTNQPQHF. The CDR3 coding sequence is TGTGCCAGCTCACCAGGACAGGTTCAAACCAATCAGCCCCAGCATTTT.

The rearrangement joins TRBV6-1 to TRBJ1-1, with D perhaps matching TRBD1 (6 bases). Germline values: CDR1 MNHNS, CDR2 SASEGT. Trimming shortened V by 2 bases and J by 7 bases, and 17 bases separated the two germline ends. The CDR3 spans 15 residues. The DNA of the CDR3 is TGTGCCAGCAGTGAAAGGGGGACGCGAGCATATGAAGCTTTCTTT. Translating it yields CASSERGTRAYEAFF.

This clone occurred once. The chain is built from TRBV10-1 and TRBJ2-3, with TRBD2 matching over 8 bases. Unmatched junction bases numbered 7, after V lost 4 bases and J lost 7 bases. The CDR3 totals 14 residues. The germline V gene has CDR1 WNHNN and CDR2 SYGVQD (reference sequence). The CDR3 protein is CASSGGLVPHTQYF. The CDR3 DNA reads TGCGCCAGCAGTGGGGGACTAGTCCCACATACGCAGTATTTT.

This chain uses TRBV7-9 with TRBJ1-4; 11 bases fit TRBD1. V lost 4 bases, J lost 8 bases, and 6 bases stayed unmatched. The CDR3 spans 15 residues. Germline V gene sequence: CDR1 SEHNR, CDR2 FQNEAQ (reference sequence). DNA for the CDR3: TGTGCCAGCAGCTCCTGGACAGGGGGCGAGGAAAAACTGTTTTTT. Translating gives CASSSWTGGEEKLFF.

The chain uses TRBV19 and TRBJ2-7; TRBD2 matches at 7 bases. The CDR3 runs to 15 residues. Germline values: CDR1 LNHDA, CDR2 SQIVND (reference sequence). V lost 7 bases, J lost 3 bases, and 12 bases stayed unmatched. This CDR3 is CASIDSRSGGYEQYF. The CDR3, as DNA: TGTGCCAGTATAGATTCGCGATCGGGGGGCTACGAGCAGTACTTC.

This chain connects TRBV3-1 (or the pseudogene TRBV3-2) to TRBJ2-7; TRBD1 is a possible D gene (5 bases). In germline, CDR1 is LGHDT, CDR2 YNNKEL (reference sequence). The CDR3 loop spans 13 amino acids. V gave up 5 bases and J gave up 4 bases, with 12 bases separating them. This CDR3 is CASSKVGVYEQYF. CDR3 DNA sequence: TGTGCCAGCAGCAAAGTAGGGGTGTACGAGCAGTACTTC.

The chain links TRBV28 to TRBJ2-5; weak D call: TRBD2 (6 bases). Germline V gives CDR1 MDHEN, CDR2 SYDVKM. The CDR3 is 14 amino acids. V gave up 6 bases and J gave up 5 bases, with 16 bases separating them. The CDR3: CASSRPSGGETQYF. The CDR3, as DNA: TGTGCCAGCAGCCGACCGTCAGGAGGGGAGACCCAGTACTTC.

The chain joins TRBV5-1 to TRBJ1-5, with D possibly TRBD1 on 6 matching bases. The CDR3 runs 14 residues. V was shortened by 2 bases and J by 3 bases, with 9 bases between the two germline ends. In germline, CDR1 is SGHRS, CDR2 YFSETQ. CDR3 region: CASSLSGANQPQHF. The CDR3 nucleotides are TGCGCCAGCAGCTTATCAGGGGCCAATCAGCCCCAGCATTTT.

The CDR3 DNA is TGTGCCAGCAGCGTTGGGTCTAGCGGGGGATATGAGCAGTTCTTC. This translates into CASSVGSSGGYEQFF. The gene calls are TRBV9 and TRBJ2-1, with 10 nucleotides matching TRBD2. V shed 2 bases, J shed 8 bases, and the junction held 7 bases outside the gene matches. CDR1 is SGDLS, CDR2 YYNGEE, per germline. The length of the CDR3 is 15 residues.

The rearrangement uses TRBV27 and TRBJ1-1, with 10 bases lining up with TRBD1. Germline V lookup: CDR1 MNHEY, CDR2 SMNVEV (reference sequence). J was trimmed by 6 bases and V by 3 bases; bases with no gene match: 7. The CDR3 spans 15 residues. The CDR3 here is CASSFPGQGVAEAFF. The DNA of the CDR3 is TGTGCCAGCAGTTTCCCAGGACAGGGGGTCGCTGAAGCTTTCTTT.

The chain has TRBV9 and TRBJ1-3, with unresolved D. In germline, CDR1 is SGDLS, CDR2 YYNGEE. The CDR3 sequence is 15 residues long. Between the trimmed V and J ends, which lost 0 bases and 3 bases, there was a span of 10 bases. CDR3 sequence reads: CASSVGAFYGNTIYF. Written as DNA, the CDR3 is TGTGCCAGCAGCGTAGGAGCATTCTATGGAAACACCATATATTTT.

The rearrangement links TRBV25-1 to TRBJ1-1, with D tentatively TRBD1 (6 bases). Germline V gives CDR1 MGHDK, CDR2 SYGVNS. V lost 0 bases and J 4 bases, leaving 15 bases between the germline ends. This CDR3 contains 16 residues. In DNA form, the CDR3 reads TGTGCCAGCAGTGAATATATTTGGGGGCCGGGCACTGAAGCTTTCTTT. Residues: CASSEYIWGPGTEAFF. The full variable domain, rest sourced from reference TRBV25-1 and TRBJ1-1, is EADIYQTPRYLVIGTGKKITLECSQTMGHDKMYWYQQDPGMELHLIHYSYGVNSTEKGDLSSESTVSRIRTEHFPLTLESARPSHTSQYLCASSEYIWGPGTEAFFGQGTRLTVV.

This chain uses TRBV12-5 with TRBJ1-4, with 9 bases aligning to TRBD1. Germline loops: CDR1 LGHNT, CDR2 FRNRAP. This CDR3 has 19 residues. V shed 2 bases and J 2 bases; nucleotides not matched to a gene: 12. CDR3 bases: TGTGCTAGTGGTTTGACCCGGGACAGGGCCTTATTTACTAATGAAAAACTGTTTTTT. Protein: CASGLTRDRALFTNEKLFF.

The CDR3 coding sequence is TGTGCCAGCAGCCAAGTATCACTACGACAGGAGCAGTACTTC. Translated: CASSQVSLRQEQYF. The chain uses TRBV3-1 (or the pseudogene TRBV3-2) and TRBJ2-7, with D possibly matching TRBD1 (5 bases). Trimming left V 1 base short and J 7 bases short, with 14 bases between. Germline CDR1 is LGHDT and CDR2 is YNNKEL (reference sequence). CDR3 size: 14 residues.

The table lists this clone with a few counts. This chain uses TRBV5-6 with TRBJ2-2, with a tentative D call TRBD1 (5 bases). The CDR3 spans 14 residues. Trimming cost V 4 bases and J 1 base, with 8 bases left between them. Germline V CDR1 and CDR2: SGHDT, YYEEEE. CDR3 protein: CASSPGQNTGELFF. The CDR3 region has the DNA TGTGCCAGCAGCCCCGGACAGAACACCGGGGAGCTGTTTTTT.

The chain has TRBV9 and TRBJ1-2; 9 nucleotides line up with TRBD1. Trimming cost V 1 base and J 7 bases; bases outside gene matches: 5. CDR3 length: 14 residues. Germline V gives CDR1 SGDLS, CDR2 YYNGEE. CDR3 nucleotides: TGTGCCAGCAGCGTATCCCGGGACAGGGTTGGCTACACCTTC. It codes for CASSVSRDRVGYTF.

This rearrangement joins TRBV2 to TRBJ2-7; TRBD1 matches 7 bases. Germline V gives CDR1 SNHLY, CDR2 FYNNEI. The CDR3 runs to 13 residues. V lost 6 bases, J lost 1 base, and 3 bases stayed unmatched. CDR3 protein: CASSSQGSYEQYF. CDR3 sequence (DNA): TGTGCCAGCAGCTCACAGGGGTCCTACGAGCAGTACTTC.

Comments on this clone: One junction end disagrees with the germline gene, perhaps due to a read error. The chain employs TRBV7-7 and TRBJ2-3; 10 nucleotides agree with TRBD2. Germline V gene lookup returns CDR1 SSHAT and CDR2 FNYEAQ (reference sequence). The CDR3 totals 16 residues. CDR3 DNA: TGTGCTAGCAGCTTAGCTCTAGCGGGAGCTTCAGATACGCAGTATTTT. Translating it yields CASSLALAGASDTQYF.

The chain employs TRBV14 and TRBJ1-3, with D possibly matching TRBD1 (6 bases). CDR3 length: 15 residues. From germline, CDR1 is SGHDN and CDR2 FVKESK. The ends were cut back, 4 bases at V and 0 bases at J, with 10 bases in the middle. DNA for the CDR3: TGTGCCAGCAGCCTACAGGGAAGCTCTGGAAACACCATATATTTT. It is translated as CASSLQGSSGNTIYF.

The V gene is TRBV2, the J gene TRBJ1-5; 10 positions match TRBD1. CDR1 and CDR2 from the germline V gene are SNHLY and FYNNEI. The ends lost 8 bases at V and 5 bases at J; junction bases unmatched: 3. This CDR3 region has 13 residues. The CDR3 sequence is CASAGTGDQPQHF. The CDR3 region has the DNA TGTGCCAGCGCGGGGACAGGGGATCAGCCCCAGCATTTT.

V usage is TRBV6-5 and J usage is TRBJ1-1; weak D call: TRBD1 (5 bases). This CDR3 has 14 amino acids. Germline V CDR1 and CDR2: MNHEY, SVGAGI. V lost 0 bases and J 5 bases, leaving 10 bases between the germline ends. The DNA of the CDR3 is TGTGCCAGCAGTTACTCAGAAGGGGTAACTGAAGCTTTCTTT. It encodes CASSYSEGVTEAFF.

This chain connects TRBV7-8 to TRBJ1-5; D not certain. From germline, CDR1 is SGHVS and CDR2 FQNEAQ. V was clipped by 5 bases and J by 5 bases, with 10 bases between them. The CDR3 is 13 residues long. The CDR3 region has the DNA TGTGCCAGCAGCGAACAGATCCATCAGCCCCAGCATTTT. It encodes CASSEQIHQPQHF.

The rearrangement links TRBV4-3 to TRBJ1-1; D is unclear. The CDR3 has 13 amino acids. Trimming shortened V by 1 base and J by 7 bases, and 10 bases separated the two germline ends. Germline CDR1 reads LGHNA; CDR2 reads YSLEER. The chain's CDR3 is CASSQVGVREAFF. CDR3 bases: TGCGCCAGCAGCCAAGTGGGCGTTCGTGAAGCTTTCTTT.

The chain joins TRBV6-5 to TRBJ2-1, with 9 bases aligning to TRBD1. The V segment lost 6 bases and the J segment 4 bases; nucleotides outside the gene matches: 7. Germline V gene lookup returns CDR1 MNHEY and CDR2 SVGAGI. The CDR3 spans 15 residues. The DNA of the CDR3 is TGTGCCAGCAGGATGGGACAGGGTAATTACAATGAGCAGTTCTTC. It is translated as CASRMGQGNYNEQFF.

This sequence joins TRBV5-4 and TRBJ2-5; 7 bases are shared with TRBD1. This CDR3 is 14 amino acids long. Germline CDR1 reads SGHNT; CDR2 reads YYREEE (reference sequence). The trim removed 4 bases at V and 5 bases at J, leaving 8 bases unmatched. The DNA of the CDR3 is TGTGCCAGCAGCCCGGGACAGAACCGGGAGACCCAGTACTTC. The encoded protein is CASSPGQNRETQYF.

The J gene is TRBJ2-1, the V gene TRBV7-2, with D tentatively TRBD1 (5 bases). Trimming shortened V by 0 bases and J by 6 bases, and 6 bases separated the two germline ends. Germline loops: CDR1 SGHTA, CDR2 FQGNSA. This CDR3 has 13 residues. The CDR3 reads CASSLAGANEQFF. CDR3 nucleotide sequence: TGTGCCAGCAGCTTAGCAGGGGCCAATGAGCAGTTCTTC.

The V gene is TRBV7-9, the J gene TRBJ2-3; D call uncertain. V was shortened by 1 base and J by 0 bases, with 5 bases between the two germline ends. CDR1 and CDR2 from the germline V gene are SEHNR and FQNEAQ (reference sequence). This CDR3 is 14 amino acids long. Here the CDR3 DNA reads TGTGCCAGCAGCTTAGTGGCAAGCACAGATACGCAGTATTTT. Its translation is CASSLVASTDTQYF.

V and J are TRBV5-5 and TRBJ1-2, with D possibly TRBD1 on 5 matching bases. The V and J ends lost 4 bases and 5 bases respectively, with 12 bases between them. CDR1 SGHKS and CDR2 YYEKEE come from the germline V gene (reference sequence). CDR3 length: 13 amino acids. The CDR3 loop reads CASSRDFGYGYTF. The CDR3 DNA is TGTGCCAGCAGCCGGGACTTTGGGTATGGCTACACCTTC.

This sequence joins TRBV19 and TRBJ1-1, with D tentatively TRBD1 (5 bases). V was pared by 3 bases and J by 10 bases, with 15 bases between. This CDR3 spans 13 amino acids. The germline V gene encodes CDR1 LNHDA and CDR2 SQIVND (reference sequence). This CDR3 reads CASSIAPDRAAFF. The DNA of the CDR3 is TGTGCCAGTAGTATTGCCCCCGACAGAGCAGCTTTCTTT.

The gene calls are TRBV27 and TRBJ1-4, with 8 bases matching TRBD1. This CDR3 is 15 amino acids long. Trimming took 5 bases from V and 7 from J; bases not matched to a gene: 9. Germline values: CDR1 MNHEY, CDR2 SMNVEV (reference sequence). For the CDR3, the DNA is TGTGCCAGCAGTATACAAGGACAGGGTAGTGAAAAACTGTTTTTT. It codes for CASSIQGQGSEKLFF.